This T cell receptor beta chain emerged from a study of blood T cell repertoires in COVID-19. Overall study context: Sites in the United States, Italy and Spain provided acute and convalescent COVID-19 samples. PBMCs, B-cell-depleted T cells, or T cells were the source of the cDNA or gDNA that made up the material.

This CDR3 is 14 amino acids long. CDR1 and CDR2 from the germline V gene are SGHNT and YYREEE (reference sequence). V lost 10 bases to trimming and J lost 2 bases; unmatched junction nucleotides: 5. Under the authors' procedure: Estimation of nucleated cell counts was performed using reference gene primer amplification. Clones were sequenced by immunoSEQ multiplex PCR, and TCRdb holds only the in-frame ones, with some missing. Clone size and V and J calls were adopted from that table, with D and trimming inferred from the DNA. The sample shows about 100,000 clones, approximately 92% of them seen only once.

Input material: peripheral blood. V and J are TRBV5-4 and TRBJ2-5; 13 nucleotides align to TRBD2. The TCR sequence derives from a man between 65 and 80 years old with acute or convalescent COVID-19. The CDR3 DNA reads as TGTGCCGCCGGGACTAGCGGGATTCAAGAGACCCAGTACTTC. Its translation: CAAGTSGIQETQYF.